The source of this TCR beta chain is a study of shared clonotypes between healthy human individuals. Study background: Donors were a couple of women and a few men aged 18 to 49. Study findings and constraints: Limitation of the genetic and exposure-history diversity represented came from the few donors. Collection of samples was limited to blood; tissue repertoires likely differ.

Regarding this clone: Antigen specificity is unknown.

Per germline, CDR1 MNHEY and CDR2 SVGAGI. The length of the CDR3 is 13 residues. The junction had 10 bases not matched to a gene; V was cut back by 11 bases and J by 7 bases. The donors, all of them Caucasian adults, lived in Nashville, Tennessee. Assay: immunoSEQ multiplex PCR; the TCRdb copy retains only in-frame clones and omits some. Among 470,000 or so clones listed, about 78% were seen once. The V gene is TRBV6-5, the J gene TRBJ2-1; TRBD2 matches 8 bases. This TCR was recovered from a woman between 40 and 55 years old in good health. Some clones in this sample may be carry-over from other donors' samples. Sequencing was carried out using PBMCs. The CDR3 region has the DNA TGTGCCGTCGGCAGCGGGAGAGGTAATGAGCAGTTCTTC. It is translated as CAVGSGRGNEQFF.